This TCR beta chain was sequenced during a study of T-cell memory formation after mild COVID-19. Study-level findings and limits: Confirmation was lacking for SARS-CoV-2 specificity of second-wave clones that peaked on day 37. Several responding clones turned up in pre-infection memory, indicating that cross-reactive memory may have taken part. The CD4+ clones that contracted clustered mainly within CM and EM, and the CD8+ clones concentrated in EMRA.

5'RACE with constant-segment primers built TCRalpha and TCRbeta cDNA libraries with UMIs. Via MiXCR, TCRdb re-called the 5' RACE reads, giving one row per CDR3 protein. The table has about 390,000 distinct CDR3 sequences, 16% seen once. Notes on this clonotype: No antigen is known for it.

The CDR3 has 15 residues. The germline V gene encodes CDR1 LGHNA and CDR2 YNFKEQ. Trimming took 2 bases from V and 6 from J; bases not matched to a gene: 4. The receptor was isolated from a man aged 18 to 29 who had mild COVID-19 (a few samples of this study predate the infection). Cell type and time point are not known. V gene TRBV4-2 combines with J gene TRBJ2-1, with 10 bases matching TRBD2. The specimen was PBMCs or a T cell subset sorted from them (not recorded which). This chain's CDR3 is CASSQLAGARNEQFF. The CDR3 nucleotides are TGTGCCAGCAGCCAACTAGCGGGGGCGCGCAATGAGCAGTTCTTC.